The clone carrying this TCR beta chain was found a few times. The sample comes from a study of blood T cell repertoires in COVID-19. Data came from immunoSEQ multiplex PCR; TCRdb stores just in-frame clones and leaves some out. The sample holds 150,000 to 200,000 clones; around 85% are singletons and the top ten take roughly 6.2%. J lost 4 bases, V lost 0 bases, and 3 bases had no gene match. Germline loops: CDR1 MNHEY, CDR2 SMNVEV (reference sequence). The CDR3 runs 15 residues. Sequencing input: PBMCs or T cells enriched from blood (not recorded which). This sequence was found in a middle-aged man who had recovered from COVID-19. The chain carries TRBV27 and TRBJ1-1, with 9 bases matching TRBD1. CDR3 residues: CASSLSGTGSTEAFF. DNA of the CDR3: TGTGCCAGCAGTTTATCGGGGACAGGGTCCACTGAAGCTTTCTTT.